Sequencing of this T cell receptor beta chain was carried out in a study of metastatic and nonmetastatic thyroid tumors. TCRdb re-analyzed the PCR reads using MiXCR. Altogether 35,000 to 50,000 clones are present, about 17% being singletons, with the ten largest covering 8% to 10%. With 5 bases removed from V and 7 bases from J, the gap between germline ends came to 20 bases. This CDR3 is built from 16 residues. The germline gives CDR1 SNHLY, CDR2 FYNNEI. This clone occurred many times. Each patient went into thyroid surgery without having received any treatment. The sample consisted of tumor tissue. The receptor was isolated from a female donor with papillary thyroid cancer or a benign thyroid nodule (not recorded which). Some clones in this sample may be carry-over from other donors' samples. The gene calls are TRBV2 and TRBJ2-2, with a tentative D call TRBD2 (6 bases). CDR3 sequence: CASSIREAGSSGELFF. In DNA form, the CDR3 reads TGTGCCAGCAGTATACGTGAGGCGGGGAGCAGCGGGGAGCTGTTTTTT.